Here is one TCR beta chain with its context. The target antigen is unknown. CDR1 LNHDA and CDR2 SQIVND come from the germline V gene (reference sequence). The CDR3 is made up of 14 amino acids. V was shortened by 5 bases and J by 2 bases, with 10 bases between the two germline ends. This was the immunoSEQ v3.0 assay at survey level. Assay: immunoSEQ multiplex PCR; the TCRdb copy retains only in-frame clones and omits some. The data hold 25,000 to 35,000 clones, with around 93% observed a single time. The data are from a study of long-term antiretroviral therapy in people with HIV. Notes on the study in general: Clones that had undergone expansion before ART prevailed in the repertoire throughout all time points. Relative to transplant donor controls, diversity remained lower despite increasing after ART. Documentation of ART adherence, viral resistance or therapy changes was absent.

At least two post-ART and at least one pre-ART PBMC sample were available for each donor. The clonotype comes from a man aged 45-65 years with HIV. The chain recombines TRBV19 with TRBJ1-5; D is possibly TRBD1 (6 bases). The starting material was unsorted PBMCs, obtained around 7.4 years after starting antiretroviral therapy. CDR3 DNA sequence: TGTGCCAGTAGTCTGGGGGCCGGCAATCAGCCCCAGCATTTT. It yields the protein CASSLGAGNQPQHF.